A single sample gave rise to the 2 T cell receptor beta chains below, sequenced in a study of blood T cell repertoires in COVID-19. TCRdb's table, derived via immunoSEQ multiplex PCR, lists solely in-frame clones and lacks some. The sample records approximately 33,000 clones, roughly nine tenths being singletons. Sequences were obtained from peripheral blood. Every receptor here comes from a man between 65 and 79 years old with acute or convalescent COVID-19.

This chain connects TRBV18 to TRBJ2-1; TRBD2 might be the D (6 bases). V was shortened by 1 base and J by 1 base, with 8 bases between the two germline ends. Germline V CDR1 and CDR2: KGHSH, LQKENI. CDR3 length equals 15 residues. The CDR3 sequence is CASSPRGTSYNEQFF. As DNA, the CDR3 is TGTGCCAGCTCACCACGCGGGACGTCCTACAATGAGCAGTTCTTC.

This clone was detected only once. The chain couples TRBV28 to TRBJ2-5; 8 bases are a match to TRBD2. The V segment lost 5 bases and the J segment 5 bases; nucleotides outside the gene matches: 16. The length of the CDR3 is 17 residues. CDR1 MDHEN and CDR2 SYDVKM come from the germline V gene. CDR3 amino acids: CASSPLSGGIGEETQYF. In DNA, the CDR3 is TGTGCCAGCAGTCCCTTGTCGGGAGGGATAGGTGAGGAGACCCAGTACTTC.